This passage covers 17 T cell receptor beta chains from one sample sequenced in a study of Ad26.COV2.S vaccination and SARS-CoV-2 variants (TCRdb year 2021). Libraries were prepared through the immunoSEQ multiplex PCR assay. This immuneACCESS table, as held by TCRdb, lists in-frame sequences with V and J called but not all clones. Of the missing ones, under half trace to an unresolved V gene in checked studies; the others have no known cause. Present in this sample are over 400,000 clones, roughly nine tenths of which were seen just once. The ten largest clones take up 2.5% to 3% of the sample. The label giving this sample's treatment or condition can be read as: some 19 received Ad26.COV2.S at low or high dose, single or two shots; 5 received placebo; per-sample allocation not given. Repertoires of vaccine and placebo recipients were sequenced from samples collected on day 63 after the first injection.

The sample was peripheral blood, taken in a trial of Ad26.COV2.S vaccine versus placebo. These receptors came from a person aged 18-60 years who received the Ad26.COV2.S COVID-19 vaccine or a placebo.

This clone came up a few times. This chain uses TRBV13 with TRBJ1-1; 7 bases line up with TRBD1. The ends lost 2 bases at V and 5 bases at J; junction bases unmatched: 8. The CDR3 is 15 amino acids. CDR1 and CDR2 (germline): PRHDT, FYEKMQ (reference sequence). CDR3 loop: CASSLTGQRVTEAFF. CDR3 in DNA: TGTGCCAGCAGCTTAACGGGACAGCGAGTGACTGAAGCTTTCTTT.

J is TRBJ1-4 and V is TRBV18; unclear D gene. V lost 3 bases, J lost 8 bases, and 10 bases lay in between. This CDR3 has 13 residues. Germline assignment: CDR1 KGHSH and CDR2 LQKENI. CDR3 residues: CASSPGEEEKLFF. The CDR3, as DNA: TGTGCCAGCTCACCCGGAGAAGAGGAAAAACTGTTTTTT.

The CDR3 DNA reads as TGTGCCAGCGTTCTGGACGGCGCCTATGGCTACACCTTC. Translating it yields CASVLDGAYGYTF. V and J are TRBV7-9 and TRBJ1-2; D is uncertain. This CDR3 is built from 13 residues. V lost 8 bases to trimming and J lost 4 bases, with 14 bases between them. Per germline, CDR1 SEHNR and CDR2 FQNEAQ (reference sequence).

V usage is TRBV5-1 and J usage is TRBJ1-5; possibly TRBD1 for D (6 bases). Germline CDR1 is SGHRS and CDR2 is YFSETQ. This CDR3 comprises 13 residues. Trimming stripped 7 bases from V and 3 bases from J, with 11 bases between. CDR3 region: CASAGAFNQPQHF. In DNA form, the CDR3 reads TGCGCCAGCGCGGGGGCCTTCAATCAGCCCCAGCATTTT.

The gene calls are TRBV10-3 and TRBJ2-1; unclear D gene. Germline V lookup: CDR1 ENHRY, CDR2 SYGVKD. The V and J ends lost 8 bases and 1 base respectively, with 15 bases between them. The CDR3 is 15 amino acids. DNA for the CDR3: TGTGCCATCCAAAGAGACTTTGGGTCCTACAATGAGCAGTTCTTC. Translated: CAIQRDFGSYNEQFF.

This clone came up once. The V and J genes are TRBV4-2 and TRBJ1-4, with D perhaps TRBD1 (6 bases). V dropped 1 base and J dropped 8 bases, with 14 bases sitting between them. This CDR3 region has 15 residues. Germline V lookup: CDR1 LGHNA, CDR2 YNFKEQ. The CDR3 protein is CASSQVGGLGEKLFF. The CDR3 DNA reads TGTGCCAGCAGCCAAGTCGGGGGGCTAGGGGAAAAACTGTTTTTT.

This sequence joins TRBV6-2 or TRBV6-3 and TRBJ2-5, with 9 bases aligning to TRBD2. J lost 1 base, V lost 5 bases, and 2 bases had no gene match. The CDR3 contains 14 residues. Germline V gene sequence: CDR1 MNHEY, CDR2 SVGEGT. In nucleotides, the CDR3 is TGTGCCAGCAGTAGCGGGGGGAGCCAAGAGACCCAGTACTTC. Translating gives CASSSGGSQETQYF.

The rearrangement links TRBV24-1 to TRBJ2-3, with 10 bases aligning to TRBD2. The length of the CDR3 is 15 residues. The ends lost 5 bases at V and 2 bases at J; junction bases unmatched: 3. Looked up from germline, CDR1 is KGHDR and CDR2 is SFDVKD. CDR3: CATSGTSGYTDTQYF. CDR3 DNA: TGTGCCACCAGTGGGACTAGCGGCTACACAGATACGCAGTATTTT.

This chain links TRBV27 with TRBJ2-1, with D perhaps given as TRBD1 or TRBD2 (5 bases each). The CDR3 runs 17 residues. In germline, CDR1 is MNHEY, CDR2 SMNVEV (reference sequence). V gave up 3 bases and J gave up 6 bases, with 21 bases separating them. CDR3: CASSFGARAPLLNEQFF. The CDR3 DNA is TGTGCCAGCAGTTTTGGGGCGAGGGCCCCCCTGCTCAATGAGCAGTTCTTC.

This clone was observed a few times. The chain recombines TRBV7-9 with TRBJ1-1; perhaps TRBD1 as D (6 bases). CDR3 size: 15 residues. V dropped 1 base and J dropped 1 base, with 10 bases sitting between them. Germline lookup yields CDR1 SEHNR and CDR2 FQNEAQ (reference sequence). The DNA of the CDR3 is TGTGCCAGCAGCTTAGGTGTCAGGGGGAACACTGAAGCTTTCTTT. As protein: CASSLGVRGNTEAFF.

This chain links TRBV14 with TRBJ1-2, with D possibly TRBD1 on 6 matching bases. The CDR3 extends over 13 amino acids. Germline V gene sequence: CDR1 SGHDN, CDR2 FVKESK. V shed 5 bases and J shed 8 bases, with 15 bases lying between them. The CDR3 bases are TGTGCCAGCAGCGACCTACAGGGTCTAGGCTACACCTTC. This sequence encodes CASSDLQGLGYTF.

This sequence joins TRBV7-6 and TRBJ1-1; D is ambiguous. Germline values: CDR1 SGHVS, CDR2 FNYEAQ. The CDR3 extends over 14 amino acids. V was pared by 5 bases and J by 3 bases, with 13 bases between. The CDR3 sequence: CASSPEALHTEAFF. The CDR3 nucleotides read TGTGCCAGCAGCCCAGAGGCTCTGCACACTGAAGCTTTCTTT.

This clone was seen a single time. This chain uses TRBV7-8 with TRBJ2-7; weak D call: TRBD1 (6 bases). The CDR3 has 15 amino acids. The V gene lost 6 bases and the J gene lost 7 bases, with 22 bases spanning the gap. Germline V gene sequence: CDR1 SGHVS, CDR2 FQNEAQ. The CDR3 sequence is CASRTLGAHSKEQYF. In nucleotides, the CDR3 is TGTGCCAGCAGGACGCTGGGGGCCCATTCGAAAGAGCAGTACTTC.

J is TRBJ1-2 and V is TRBV19; D unresolved. Germline V CDR1 and CDR2: LNHDA, SQIVND (reference sequence). The CDR3 extends over 15 amino acids. V lost 3 bases and J 1 base, leaving 12 bases between the germline ends. The CDR3 reads CASSMSGRNNYGYTF. DNA for the CDR3: TGTGCCAGTAGTATGAGTGGCAGAAATAACTATGGCTACACCTTC.

The chain has TRBV6-6 and TRBJ2-1, with D uncertain. V was clipped by 7 bases and J by 8 bases, with 12 bases between them. CDR1 and CDR2 from the germline V gene are MNHNY and SVGAGI (reference sequence). The CDR3 consists of 12 residues. CDR3 DNA: TGTGCCAGCAACCAATGGGTCGATGAGCAGTTCTTC. It translates to CASNQWVDEQFF.

V gene TRBV19 combines with J gene TRBJ1-5; perhaps TRBD1 as D (5 bases). Deletions cut 6 bases from V and 7 bases from J, with 13 bases between. Germline V gene data show CDR1 as LNHDA and CDR2 as SQIVND (reference sequence). The CDR3 is 13 residues long. The CDR3 region is CASSRDLIQPQHF. The CDR3, as DNA: TGTGCCAGTAGCAGGGATTTGATACAGCCCCAGCATTTT.

The J gene is TRBJ2-7, the V gene TRBV7-9, with TRBD1 identical over 9 bases. The V and J ends lost 2 bases and 6 bases, in that order; junction bases with no gene match: 11. The CDR3 totals 16 residues. Germline loops: CDR1 SEHNR, CDR2 FQNEAQ (reference sequence). This chain's CDR3 is CASSLPRDRDVGEQYF. The CDR3 DNA is TGTGCCAGCAGCTTACCACGGGACAGGGATGTCGGCGAGCAGTACTTC.